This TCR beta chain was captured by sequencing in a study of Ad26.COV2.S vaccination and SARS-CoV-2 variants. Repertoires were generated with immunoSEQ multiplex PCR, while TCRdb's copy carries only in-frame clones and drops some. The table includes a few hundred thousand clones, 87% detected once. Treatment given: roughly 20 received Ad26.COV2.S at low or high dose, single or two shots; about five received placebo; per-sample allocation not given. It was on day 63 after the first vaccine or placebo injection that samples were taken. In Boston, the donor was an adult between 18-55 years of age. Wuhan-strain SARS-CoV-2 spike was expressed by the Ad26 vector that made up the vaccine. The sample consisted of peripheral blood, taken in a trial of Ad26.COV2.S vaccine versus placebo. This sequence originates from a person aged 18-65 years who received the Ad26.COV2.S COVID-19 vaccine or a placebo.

CDR3 sequence reads: CASSANGGTEAFF. In DNA, the CDR3 is TGCGCCAGCAGCGCTAATGGAGGCACTGAAGCTTTCTTT. J is TRBJ1-1 and V is TRBV5-1; D is ambiguous. This CDR3 comprises 13 residues. From germline, CDR1 is SGHRS and CDR2 YFSETQ. The germline V and J ends were trimmed by 4 bases and 4 bases, with 11 bases remaining between them.